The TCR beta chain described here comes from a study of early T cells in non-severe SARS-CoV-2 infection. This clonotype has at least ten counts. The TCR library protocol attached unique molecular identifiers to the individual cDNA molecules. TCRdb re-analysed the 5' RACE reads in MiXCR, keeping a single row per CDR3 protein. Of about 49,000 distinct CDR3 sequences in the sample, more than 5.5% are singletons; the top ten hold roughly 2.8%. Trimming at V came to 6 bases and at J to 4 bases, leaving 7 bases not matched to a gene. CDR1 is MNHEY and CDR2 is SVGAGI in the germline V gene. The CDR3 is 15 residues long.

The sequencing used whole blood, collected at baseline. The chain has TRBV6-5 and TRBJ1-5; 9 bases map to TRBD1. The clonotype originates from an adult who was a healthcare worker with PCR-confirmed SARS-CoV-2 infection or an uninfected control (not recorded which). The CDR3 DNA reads TGTGCCAGCAGACTGGGACAGGGAATTAATCAGCCCCAGCATTTT. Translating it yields CASRLGQGINQPQHF.